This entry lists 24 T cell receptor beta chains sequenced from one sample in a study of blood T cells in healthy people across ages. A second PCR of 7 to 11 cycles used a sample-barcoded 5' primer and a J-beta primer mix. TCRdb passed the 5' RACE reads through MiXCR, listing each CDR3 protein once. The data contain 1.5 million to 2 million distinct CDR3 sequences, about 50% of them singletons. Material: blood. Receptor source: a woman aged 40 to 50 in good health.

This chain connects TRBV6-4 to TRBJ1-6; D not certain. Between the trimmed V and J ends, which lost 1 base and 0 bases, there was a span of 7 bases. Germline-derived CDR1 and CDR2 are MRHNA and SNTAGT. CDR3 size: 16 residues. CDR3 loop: CASSDFPSSYNSPLHF. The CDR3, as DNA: TGTGCCAGCAGTGACTTCCCGAGCTCCTATAATTCACCCCTCCACTTT.

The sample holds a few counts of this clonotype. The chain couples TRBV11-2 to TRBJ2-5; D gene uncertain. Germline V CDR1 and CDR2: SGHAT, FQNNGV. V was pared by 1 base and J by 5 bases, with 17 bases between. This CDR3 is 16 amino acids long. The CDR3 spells CASSLGSRLADETQYF. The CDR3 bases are TGTGCCAGCAGCTTAGGGTCTAGGTTGGCAGATGAGACCCAGTACTTC.

As DNA, the CDR3 is TGCAGTGCTAGAGAGCCCGGATACTACGAGCAGTACTTC. Its protein product is CSAREPGYYEQYF. The chain is built from TRBV20-1 and TRBJ2-7; D remains ambiguous. The CDR3 is 13 residues long. V gave up 0 bases and J gave up 3 bases, with 9 bases separating them. Germline V gene lookup returns CDR1 DFQATT and CDR2 SNEGSKA (reference sequence).

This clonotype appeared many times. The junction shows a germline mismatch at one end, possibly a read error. The CDR3 nucleotides are TGCGCCAGCAGCTTGGAGGGGAACTATGGCTACACCTTC. It codes for CASSLEGNYGYTF. The chain uses TRBV7-9 and TRBJ1-2; weak D call: TRBD1 (5 bases). Per germline, CDR1 SEHNR and CDR2 FQNEAQ (reference sequence). The length of the CDR3 is 13 residues.

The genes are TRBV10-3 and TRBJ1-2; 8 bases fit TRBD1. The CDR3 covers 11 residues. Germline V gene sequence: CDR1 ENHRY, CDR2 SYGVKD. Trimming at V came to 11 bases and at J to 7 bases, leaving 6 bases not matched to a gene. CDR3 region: CAAQGAVGYTF. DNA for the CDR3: TGTGCCGCGCAGGGGGCAGTTGGCTACACCTTC.

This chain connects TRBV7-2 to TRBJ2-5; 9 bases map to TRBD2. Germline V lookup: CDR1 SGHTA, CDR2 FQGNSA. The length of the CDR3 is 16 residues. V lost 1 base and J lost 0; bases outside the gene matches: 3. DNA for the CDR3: TGTGCCAGCAGCTTAGGGGCGGGGGGGAACCAAGAGACCCAGTACTTC. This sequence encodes CASSLGAGGNQETQYF.

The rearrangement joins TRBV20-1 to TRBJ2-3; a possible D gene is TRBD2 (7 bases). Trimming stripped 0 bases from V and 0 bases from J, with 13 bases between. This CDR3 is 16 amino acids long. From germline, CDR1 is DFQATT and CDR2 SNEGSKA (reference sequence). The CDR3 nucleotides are TGCAGTGCTAGAGAACGGGGGGCCCCGAGCACAGATACGCAGTATTTT. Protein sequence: CSARERGAPSTDTQYF.

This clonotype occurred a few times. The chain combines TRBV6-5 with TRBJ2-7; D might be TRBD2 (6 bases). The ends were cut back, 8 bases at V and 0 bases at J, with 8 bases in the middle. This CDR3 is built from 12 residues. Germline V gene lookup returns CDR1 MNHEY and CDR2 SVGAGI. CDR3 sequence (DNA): TGTGCCAGCGCCGGGAGCTCCTACGAGCAGTACTTC. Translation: CASAGSSYEQYF.

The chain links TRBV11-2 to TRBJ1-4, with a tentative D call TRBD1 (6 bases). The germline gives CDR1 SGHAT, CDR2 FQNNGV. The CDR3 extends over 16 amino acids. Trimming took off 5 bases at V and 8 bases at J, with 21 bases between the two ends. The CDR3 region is CASSEALQGIEEKLFF. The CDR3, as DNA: TGTGCCAGCAGCGAGGCCCTACAGGGTATAGAGGAAAAACTGTTTTTT.

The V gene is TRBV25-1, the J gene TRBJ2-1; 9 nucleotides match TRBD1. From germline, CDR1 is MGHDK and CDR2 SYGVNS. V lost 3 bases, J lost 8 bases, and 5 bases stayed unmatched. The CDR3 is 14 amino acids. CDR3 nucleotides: TGTGCCAGCAGTGAGGGGGACAGGGTACATGAGCAGTTCTTC. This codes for CASSEGDRVHEQFF.

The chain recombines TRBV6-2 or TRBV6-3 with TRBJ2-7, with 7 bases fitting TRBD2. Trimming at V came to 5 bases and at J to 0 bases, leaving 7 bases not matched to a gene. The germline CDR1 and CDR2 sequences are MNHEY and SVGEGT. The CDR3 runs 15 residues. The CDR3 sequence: CASSPGEGVSYEQYF. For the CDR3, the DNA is TGTGCCAGCAGTCCCGGGGAGGGAGTCTCCTACGAGCAGTACTTC.

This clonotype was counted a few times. CDR3 sequence: CSASYRRNEQFF. In nucleotides, the CDR3 is TGCAGTGCTAGCTACAGAAGGAATGAGCAGTTCTTC. V gene TRBV20-1 combines with J gene TRBJ2-1, with D unresolved. Germline CDR1 reads DFQATT; CDR2 reads SNEGSKA (reference sequence). The V gene lost 3 bases and the J gene lost 7 bases, with 10 bases spanning the gap. The CDR3 sequence is 12 residues long.

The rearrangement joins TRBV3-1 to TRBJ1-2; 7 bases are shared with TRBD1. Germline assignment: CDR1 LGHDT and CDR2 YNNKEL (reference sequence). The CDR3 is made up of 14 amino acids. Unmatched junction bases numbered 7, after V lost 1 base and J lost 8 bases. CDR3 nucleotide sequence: TGTGCCAGCAGCCAAGTAAACCGGGACAGCGGCTACACCTTC. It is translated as CASSQVNRDSGYTF.

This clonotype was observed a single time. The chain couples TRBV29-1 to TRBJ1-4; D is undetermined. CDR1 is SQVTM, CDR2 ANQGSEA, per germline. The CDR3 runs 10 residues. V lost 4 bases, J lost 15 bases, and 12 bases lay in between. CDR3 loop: CSVGEGPVFF. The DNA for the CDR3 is TGCAGCGTTGGTGAAGGCCCGGTGTTTTTT.

CDR3 amino acids: CSARRRGGSYNEQFF. The CDR3 coding sequence is TGCAGTGCTAGGAGACGGGGGGGCTCCTACAATGAGCAGTTCTTC. The chain uses TRBV20-1 and TRBJ2-1; TRBD2 aligns across 8 bases. The CDR3 loop spans 15 amino acids. V gave up 3 bases and J gave up 0 bases; unmatched junction bases: 4. Per germline, CDR1 DFQATT and CDR2 SNEGSKA (reference sequence).

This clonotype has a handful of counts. Here the CDR3 reads CASSLRGDTTDTQYF. CDR3 in DNA: TGCGCCAGCAGCCTGCGGGGAGACACCACAGATACGCAGTATTTT. The chain joins TRBV4-3 to TRBJ2-3, with D perhaps TRBD2 (6 bases). The CDR3 covers 15 residues. The ends were cut back, 4 bases at V and 2 bases at J, with 13 bases in the middle. CDR1 is LGHNA and CDR2 is YSLEER in the germline V gene.

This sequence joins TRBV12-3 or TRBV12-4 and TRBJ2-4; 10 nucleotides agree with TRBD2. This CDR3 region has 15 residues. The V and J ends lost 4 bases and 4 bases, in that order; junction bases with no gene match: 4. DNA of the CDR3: TGTGCCAGCAGTTCCCGGACTAGCGGTAAAAACATTCAGTACTTC. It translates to CASSSRTSGKNIQYF.

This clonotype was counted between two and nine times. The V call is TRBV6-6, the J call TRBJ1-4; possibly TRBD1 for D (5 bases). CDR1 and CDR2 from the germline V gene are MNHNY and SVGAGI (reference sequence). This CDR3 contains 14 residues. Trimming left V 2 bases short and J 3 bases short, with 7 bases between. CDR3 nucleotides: TGTGCCAGCAGTTACGCAGGGTCTAATGAAAAACTGTTTTTT. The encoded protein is CASSYAGSNEKLFF.

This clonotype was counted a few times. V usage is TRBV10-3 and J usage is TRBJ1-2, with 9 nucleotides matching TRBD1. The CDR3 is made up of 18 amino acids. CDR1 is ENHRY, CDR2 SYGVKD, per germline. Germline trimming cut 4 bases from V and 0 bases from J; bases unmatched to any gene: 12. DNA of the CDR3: TGTGCCATCAGTGTTCGGGACAGGGTAGGGGCCTCTAACTATGGCTACACCTTC. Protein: CAISVRDRVGASNYGYTF.

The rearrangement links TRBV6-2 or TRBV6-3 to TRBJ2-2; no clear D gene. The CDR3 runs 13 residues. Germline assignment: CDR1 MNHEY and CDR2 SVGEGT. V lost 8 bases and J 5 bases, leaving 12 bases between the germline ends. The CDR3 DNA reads TGTGCCAGCGGGGTATACGAAACCGGGGAGCTGTTTTTT. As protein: CASGVYETGELFF.

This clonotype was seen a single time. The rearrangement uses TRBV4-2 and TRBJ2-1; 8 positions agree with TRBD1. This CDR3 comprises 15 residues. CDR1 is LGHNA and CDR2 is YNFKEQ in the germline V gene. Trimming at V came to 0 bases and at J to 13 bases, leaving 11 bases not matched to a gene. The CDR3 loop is CASSQDGQGAETQFF. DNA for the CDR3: TGTGCCAGCAGCCAAGATGGGCAGGGGGCAGAGACCCAGTTCTTC.

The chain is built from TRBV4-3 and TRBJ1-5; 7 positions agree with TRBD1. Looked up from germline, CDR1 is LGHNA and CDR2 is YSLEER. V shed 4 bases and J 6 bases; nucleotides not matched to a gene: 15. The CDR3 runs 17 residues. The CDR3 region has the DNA TGCGCCAGCAGCCTAGATCCTCCGGACAGGCTGGCTCAGCCCCAGCATTTT. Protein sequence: CASSLDPPDRLAQPQHF.

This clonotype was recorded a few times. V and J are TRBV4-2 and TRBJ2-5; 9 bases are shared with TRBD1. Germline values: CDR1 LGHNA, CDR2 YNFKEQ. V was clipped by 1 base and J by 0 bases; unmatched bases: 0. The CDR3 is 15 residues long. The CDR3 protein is CASSQGTGDQETQYF. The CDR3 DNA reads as TGTGCCAGCAGCCAAGGGACAGGGGACCAAGAGACCCAGTACTTC.

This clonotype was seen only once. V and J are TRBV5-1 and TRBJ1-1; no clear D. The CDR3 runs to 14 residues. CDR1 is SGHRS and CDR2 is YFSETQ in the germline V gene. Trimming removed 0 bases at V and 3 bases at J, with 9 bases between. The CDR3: CASSLVLRDTEAFF. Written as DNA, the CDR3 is TGCGCCAGCAGCTTGGTTTTGAGGGACACTGAAGCTTTCTTT.